The 22 T cell receptor beta chains below all came from one sample that was sequenced in a study of blood T cell repertoires in COVID-19. Assay: immunoSEQ multiplex PCR; the TCRdb copy retains only in-frame clones and omits some. The sample contains roughly 140,000 clones, approximately 91% of which appear only once. The sequenced sample was peripheral blood. These TCRs come from a woman in her 70s with acute or convalescent COVID-19.

This chain links TRBV6-6 with TRBJ1-5; D might be TRBD1 (6 bases). In germline, CDR1 is MNHNY, CDR2 SVGAGI (reference sequence). Trimming cost V 7 bases and J 2 bases, with 12 bases left between them. CDR3 length equals 14 residues. The CDR3 nucleotides read TGTGCCAGCACCTCGACAGGAGGCAATCAGCCCCAGCATTTT. Translation gives CASTSTGGNQPQHF.

The CDR3 DNA is TGTGCCAGCAGCTTTAAAGACAGGGGGGGCACTGAAGCTTTCTTT. Its translation: CASSFKDRGGTEAFF. V is TRBV7-9 and J is TRBJ1-1, with 9 bases matching TRBD1. V dropped 3 bases and J dropped 4; count of bases not matched to a gene: 6. Germline CDR1 reads SEHNR; CDR2 reads FQNEAQ (reference sequence). This CDR3 spans 15 amino acids.

The chain combines TRBV7-9 with TRBJ2-6; TRBD1 matches 7 bases. This CDR3 has 15 amino acids. Trimming took 5 bases from V and 2 from J; bases not matched to a gene: 3. Germline loops: CDR1 SEHNR, CDR2 FQNEAQ (reference sequence). The CDR3, as DNA: TGTGCCAGCAGCAAAACAGGGGCTGGGGCCAACGTCCTGACTTTC. This sequence encodes CASSKTGAGANVLTF.

This chain joins TRBV5-1 and TRBJ2-1; 10 positions agree with TRBD2. Germline V gene sequence: CDR1 SGHRS, CDR2 YFSETQ. The length of the CDR3 is 15 residues. With 1 base clipped from V and 10 bases from J, the junction kept 8 bases outside the gene matches. The chain's CDR3 is CASSLSLAGAREQFF. The CDR3 nucleotides are TGCGCCAGCAGCTTGTCCCTAGCGGGGGCTCGCGAGCAGTTCTTC. The full variable domain, in which reference TRBV5-1 and TRBJ2-1 provide the parts outside the CDR3, is KAGVTQTPRYLIKTRGQQVTLSCSPISGHRSVSWYQQTPGQGLQFLFEYFSETQRNKGNFPGRFSGRQFSNSRSEMNVSTLELGDSALYLCASSLSLAGAREQFFGPGTRLTVL.

The V gene is TRBV7-9, the J gene TRBJ1-4; 8 positions agree with TRBD1. This CDR3 spans 16 amino acids. Trimming removed 5 bases from V and 0 bases from J; junction bases left unmatched: 5. CDR1 and CDR2 (germline): SEHNR, FQNEAQ (reference sequence). CDR3 residues: CASSPDRAATNEKLFF. The CDR3 DNA follows: TGTGCCAGCAGCCCGGACAGGGCCGCAACTAATGAAAAACTGTTTTTT.

The CDR3 here is CASSQWGDQPQHF. In DNA form, the CDR3 reads TGTGCCAGCAGCCAATGGGGGGATCAGCCCCAGCATTTT. V usage is TRBV3-1 (or the pseudogene TRBV3-2) and J usage is TRBJ1-5; D is perhaps TRBD1 (5 bases). Germline assignment: CDR1 LGHDT and CDR2 YNNKEL (reference sequence). Deletions cut 2 bases from V and 5 bases from J, with 7 bases between. The CDR3 spans 13 residues.

The chain recombines TRBV30 with TRBJ1-3; no clear D gene. Germline lookup yields CDR1 GTSNPN and CDR2 SVGIG (reference sequence). Trimming stripped 3 bases from V and 0 bases from J, with 9 bases between. The CDR3 runs 14 residues. DNA of the CDR3: TGTGCCTGGAGATCCACAAACTCTGGAAACACCATATATTTT. Translated: CAWRSTNSGNTIYF. Drawing the rest from reference TRBV30 and TRBJ1-3, the complete variable domain is SQTIHQWPATLVQPVGSPLSLECTVEGTSNPNLYWYRQAAGRGLQLLFYSVGIGQISSEVPQNLSASRPQDRQFILSSKKLLLSDSGFYLCAWRSTNSGNTIYFGEGSWLTVV.

The gene calls are TRBV5-4 and TRBJ2-3, with 10 bases matching TRBD2. In germline, CDR1 is SGHNT, CDR2 YYREEE (reference sequence). After removal of 0 bases from V and 7 bases from J, the junction contained 11 bases not matched to a gene. The CDR3 loop spans 17 amino acids. The CDR3 DNA follows: TGTGCCAGCAGCTTGGCCAATAGAGCGGGGGGGCCTTATACGCAGTATTTT. It translates to CASSLANRAGGPYTQYF.

The V call is TRBV29-1, the J call TRBJ1-1, with D unresolved. The CDR3 totals 15 residues. Germline V gene sequence: CDR1 SQVTM, CDR2 ANQGSEA. Trimming shortened V by 3 bases and J by 1 base, and 15 bases separated the two germline ends. The CDR3 loop is CSVEGGRGWNTEAFF. Written as DNA, the CDR3 is TGCAGCGTTGAGGGAGGGCGTGGTTGGAACACTGAAGCTTTCTTT.

This chain connects TRBV2 to TRBJ1-5; 8 bases align to TRBD1. The V segment lost 1 base and the J segment 0 bases; nucleotides outside the gene matches: 14. CDR3 length: 20 amino acids. In germline, CDR1 is SNHLY, CDR2 FYNNEI. CDR3 DNA: TGTGCCAGCAGTGAAGGGTTGAAACGGACAGGGTCCTATAGCAATCAGCCCCAGCATTTT. This codes for CASSEGLKRTGSYSNQPQHF.

The chain carries TRBV19 and TRBJ2-1; 9 bases are a match to TRBD2. V lost 4 bases, J lost 0 bases, and 10 bases stayed unmatched. Germline V CDR1 and CDR2: LNHDA, SQIVND (reference sequence). This CDR3 region has 18 residues. CDR3 sequence reads: CASSKRAGGWSSYNEQFF. The CDR3 DNA sequence: TGTGCCAGTAGTAAGCGAGCGGGGGGCTGGAGCTCCTACAATGAGCAGTTCTTC.

The chain uses TRBV7-2 and TRBJ2-3, with TRBD2 identical over 11 bases. CDR3 size: 14 residues. CDR1 is SGHTA and CDR2 is FQGNSA in the germline V gene. Unmatched junction bases numbered 3, after V lost 5 bases and J lost 5 bases. The CDR3 region is CASSPGLAEDTQYF. DNA of the CDR3: TGTGCCAGCAGCCCGGGACTAGCGGAAGATACGCAGTATTTT. Supplemented by reference TRBV7-2 and TRBJ2-3, the full variable domain reads GAGVSQSPSNKVTEKGKDVELRCDPISGHTALYWYRQSLGQGLEFLIYFQGNSAPDKSGLPSDRFSAERTGGSVSTLTIQRTQQEDSAVYLCASSPGLAEDTQYFGPGTRLTVL.

The genes are TRBV9 and TRBJ2-5; no firm D call. This CDR3 has 16 residues. Trimming pared 3 bases from V and 7 bases from J, leaving 22 bases between. Germline assignment: CDR1 SGDLS and CDR2 YYNGEE. CDR3 nucleotides: TGTGCCAGCAGCGGATACGATGACATTTCCTTCGGGACCCAGTACTTC. Encoded protein: CASSGYDDISFGTQYF.

The chain recombines TRBV7-3 with TRBJ1-1; D is ambiguous. V was shortened by 2 bases and J by 1 base, with 11 bases between the two germline ends. Germline-derived CDR1 and CDR2 are SGHTA and FQGTGA. This CDR3 contains 15 residues. CDR3: CASSLFEGTNTEAFF. As DNA, the CDR3 is TGTGCCAGCAGCTTATTTGAGGGAACGAACACTGAAGCTTTCTTT. The variable domain in full, with the rest retrieved from reference TRBV7-3 and TRBJ1-1, is GAGVSQTPSNKVTEKGKYVELRCDPISGHTALYWYRQSLGQGPEFLIYFQGTGAADDSGLPNDRFFAVRPEGSVSTLKIQRTERGDSAVYLCASSLFEGTNTEAFFGQGTRLTVV.

The chain is built from TRBV6-5 and TRBJ1-1; unclear D gene. The germline V and J ends were trimmed by 2 bases and 3 bases, with 13 bases remaining between them. The CDR3 has 15 amino acids. Germline lookup yields CDR1 MNHEY and CDR2 SVGAGI. The CDR3 bases are TGTGCCAGCAGTTACAACACCCTGAGGGACACTGAAGCTTTCTTT. Its translation: CASSYNTLRDTEAFF.

This clone has a single count. The chain employs TRBV30 and TRBJ1-2; TRBD1 agrees at 8 bases. The CDR3 has 14 residues. V lost 3 bases, J lost 5 bases, and 8 bases stayed unmatched. From germline, CDR1 is GTSNPN and CDR2 SVGIG (reference sequence). The CDR3 spells CAWRAPGGRYGYTF. The CDR3 region has the DNA TGTGCCTGGAGAGCCCCAGGGGGCAGGTATGGCTACACCTTC.

A note on this clone: The same CDR3 also results from other DNA sequences found in this sample. J is TRBJ1-1 and V is TRBV7-9; D is uncertain. Germline-derived CDR1 and CDR2 are SEHNR and FQNEAQ (reference sequence). This CDR3 is built from 14 residues. Trimming shortened V by 2 bases and J by 1 base, and 8 bases separated the two germline ends. The CDR3 reads CASSLRQENTEAFF. CDR3 DNA: TGTGCCAGCAGCTTACGGCAGGAGAACACTGAAGCTTTCTTT.

This clone was counted a single time. This chain uses TRBV5-6 with TRBJ2-3, with D maybe TRBD2 (5 bases). CDR1 and CDR2 from the germline V gene are SGHDT and YYEEEE. The length of the CDR3 is 15 residues. V lost 1 base, J lost 3 bases, and 12 bases lay in between. As DNA, the CDR3 is TGTGCCAGCAGCTTGAGAGGGTATAGGACAGATACGCAGTATTTT. Amino acids: CASSLRGYRTDTQYF. Drawing the rest from reference TRBV5-6 and TRBJ2-3, the complete variable domain is DAGVTQSPTHLIKTRGQQVTLRCSPKSGHDTVSWYQQALGQGPQFIFQYYEEEERQRGNFPDRFSGHQFPNYSSELNVNALLLGDSALYLCASSLRGYRTDTQYFGPGTRLTVL.

V gene TRBV15 combines with J gene TRBJ1-3, with 7 positions matching TRBD1. From germline, CDR1 is LNHNV and CDR2 YYDKDF (reference sequence). This CDR3 has 20 residues. With 0 bases clipped from V and 0 bases from J, the junction kept 14 bases outside the gene matches. CDR3 in amino acids: CATSRDPGQPFLSSGNTIYF. DNA for the CDR3: TGTGCCACCAGCAGAGATCCGGGACAGCCGTTTTTGAGCTCTGGAAACACCATATATTTT. Variable domain in full (rest from reference TRBV15 and TRBJ1-3): DAMVIQNPRYQVTQFGKPVTLSCSQTLNHNVMYWYQQKSSQAPKLLFHYYDKDFNNEADTPDNFQSRRPNTSFCFLDIRSPGLGDTAMYLCATSRDPGQPFLSSGNTIYFGEGSWLTVV.

This clone was counted a few times. The V gene is TRBV6-5, the J gene TRBJ1-2, with D maybe TRBD1 (6 bases). Per the germline V gene, CDR1 is MNHEY and CDR2 is SVGAGI. V lost 5 bases and J lost 4, with 17 bases in between. CDR3 size: 15 residues. CDR3 bases: TGTGCCAGCAGTCCAACAATTGGACAGAGCTATGGCTACACCTTC. Amino acid sequence: CASSPTIGQSYGYTF.

J is TRBJ1-2 and V is TRBV19; unclear D gene. In germline, CDR1 is LNHDA, CDR2 SQIVND (reference sequence). V lost 8 bases and J lost 0, with 16 bases in between. The CDR3 loop spans 15 amino acids. CDR3 DNA: TGTGCCAGTTCGGGTCTCCGCCTTACTAACTATGGCTACACCTTC. It translates to CASSGLRLTNYGYTF.

The rearrangement joins TRBV7-2 to TRBJ1-1; perhaps TRBD1 as D (6 bases). The CDR3 extends over 14 amino acids. V lost 3 bases and J lost 5, with 13 bases in between. Germline CDR1 SGHTA, CDR2 FQGNSA. In nucleotides, the CDR3 is TGTGCCAGCAGCTTGGCGGACAGAGGAACTGAAGCTTTCTTT. Residues: CASSLADRGTEAFF.